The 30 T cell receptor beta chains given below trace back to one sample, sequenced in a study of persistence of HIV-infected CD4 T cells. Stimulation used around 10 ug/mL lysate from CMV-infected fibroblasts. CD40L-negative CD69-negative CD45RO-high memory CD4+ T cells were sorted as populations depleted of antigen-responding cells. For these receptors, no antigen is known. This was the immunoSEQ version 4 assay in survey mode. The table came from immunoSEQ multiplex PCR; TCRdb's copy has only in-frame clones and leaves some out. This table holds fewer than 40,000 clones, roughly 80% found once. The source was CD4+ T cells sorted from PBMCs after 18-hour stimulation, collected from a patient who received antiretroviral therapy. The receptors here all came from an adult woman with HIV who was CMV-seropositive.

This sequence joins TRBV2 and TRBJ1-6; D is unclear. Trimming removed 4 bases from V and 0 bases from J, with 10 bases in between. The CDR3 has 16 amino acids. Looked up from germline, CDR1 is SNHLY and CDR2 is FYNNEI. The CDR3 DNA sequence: TGTGCCAGCAGTGTGGGCGGGAGCTCCTATAATTCACCCCTCCACTTT. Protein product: CASSVGGSSYNSPLHF.

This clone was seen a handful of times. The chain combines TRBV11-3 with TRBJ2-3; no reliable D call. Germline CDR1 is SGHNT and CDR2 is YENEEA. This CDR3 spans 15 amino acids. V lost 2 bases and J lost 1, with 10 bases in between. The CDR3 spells CASSLSGQGTDTQYF. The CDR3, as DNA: TGTGCCAGCAGCTTATCCGGGCAGGGCACAGATACGCAGTATTTT.

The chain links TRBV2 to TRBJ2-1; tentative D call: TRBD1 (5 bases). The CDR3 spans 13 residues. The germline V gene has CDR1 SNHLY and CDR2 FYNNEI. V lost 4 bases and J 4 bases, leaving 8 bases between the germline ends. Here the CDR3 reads CASSVGPYNEQFF. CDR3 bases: TGTGCCAGCAGTGTGGGGCCTTACAATGAGCAGTTCTTC.

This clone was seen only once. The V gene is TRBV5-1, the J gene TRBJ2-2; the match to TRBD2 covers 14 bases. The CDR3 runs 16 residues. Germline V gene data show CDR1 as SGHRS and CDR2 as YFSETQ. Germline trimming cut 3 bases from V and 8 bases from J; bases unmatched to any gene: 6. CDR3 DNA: TGCGCCAGCAGCTGGGGACTAGCGGGAGTCTCGGGGGAGCTGTTTTTT. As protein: CASSWGLAGVSGELFF.

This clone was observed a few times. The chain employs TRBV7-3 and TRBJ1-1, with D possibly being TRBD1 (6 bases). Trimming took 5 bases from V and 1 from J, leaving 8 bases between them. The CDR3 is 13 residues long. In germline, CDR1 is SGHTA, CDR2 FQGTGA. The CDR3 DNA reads TGTGCCAGCAGCGAACAGGGGAACACTGAAGCTTTCTTT. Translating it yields CASSEQGNTEAFF. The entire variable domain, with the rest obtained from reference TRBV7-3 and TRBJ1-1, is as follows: GAGVSQTPSNKVTEKGKYVELRCDPISGHTALYWYRQSLGQGPEFLIYFQGTGAADDSGLPNDRFFAVRPEGSVSTLKIQRTERGDSAVYLCASSEQGNTEAFFGQGTRLTVV.

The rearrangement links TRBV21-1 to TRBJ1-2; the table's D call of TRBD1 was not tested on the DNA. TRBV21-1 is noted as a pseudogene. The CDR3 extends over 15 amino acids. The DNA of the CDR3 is TGTGCCAGCGGGACAGGCGATCGGAAGGACTATGGCTACACCTTC. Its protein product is CASGTGDRKDYGYTF.

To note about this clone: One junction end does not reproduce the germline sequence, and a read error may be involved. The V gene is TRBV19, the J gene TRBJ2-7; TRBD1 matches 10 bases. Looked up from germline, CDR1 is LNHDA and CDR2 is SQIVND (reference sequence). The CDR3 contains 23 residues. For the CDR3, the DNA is TGTGCCAGTAGTGTATATGTGGGGGGACAGGGGACAGGTGGCTTCTGGAGGGTTAGCGAGGAGTACTTC. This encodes CASSVYVGGQGTGGFWRVSEEYF.

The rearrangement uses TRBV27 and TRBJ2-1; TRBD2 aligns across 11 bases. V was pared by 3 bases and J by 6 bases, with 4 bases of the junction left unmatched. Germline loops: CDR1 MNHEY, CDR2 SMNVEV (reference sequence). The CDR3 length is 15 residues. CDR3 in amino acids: CASSLSGTSGNEQFF. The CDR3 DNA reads TGTGCCAGCAGTTTGTCCGGGACTAGCGGCAATGAGCAGTTCTTC.

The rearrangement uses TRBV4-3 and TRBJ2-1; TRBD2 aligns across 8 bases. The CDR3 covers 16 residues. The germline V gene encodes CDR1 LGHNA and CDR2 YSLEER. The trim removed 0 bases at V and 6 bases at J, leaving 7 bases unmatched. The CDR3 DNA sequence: TGCGCCAGCAGCCAAGAGGACGGGGGGGCCTTCAATGAGCAGTTCTTC. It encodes CASSQEDGGAFNEQFF.

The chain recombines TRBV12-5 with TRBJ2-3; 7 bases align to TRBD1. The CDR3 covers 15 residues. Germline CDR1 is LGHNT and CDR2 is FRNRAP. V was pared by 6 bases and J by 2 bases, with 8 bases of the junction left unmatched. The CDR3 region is CASGRSTGLTDTQYF. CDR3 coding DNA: TGTGCTAGTGGCCGATCGACAGGGCTCACAGATACGCAGTATTTT.

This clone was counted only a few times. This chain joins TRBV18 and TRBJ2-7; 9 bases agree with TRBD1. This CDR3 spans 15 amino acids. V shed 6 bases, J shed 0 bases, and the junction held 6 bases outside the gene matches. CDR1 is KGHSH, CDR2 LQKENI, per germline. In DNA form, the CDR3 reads TGTGCCAGCTCGGCGGGACAGGGATTCTCCTACGAGCAGTACTTC. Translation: CASSAGQGFSYEQYF.

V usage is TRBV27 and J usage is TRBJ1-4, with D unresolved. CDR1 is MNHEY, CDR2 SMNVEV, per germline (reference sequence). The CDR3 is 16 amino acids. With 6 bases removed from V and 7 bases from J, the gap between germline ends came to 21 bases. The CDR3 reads CASSPTRYSNLEKLFF. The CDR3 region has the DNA TGTGCCAGCAGCCCCACTCGGTACTCCAACCTTGAAAAACTGTTTTTT.

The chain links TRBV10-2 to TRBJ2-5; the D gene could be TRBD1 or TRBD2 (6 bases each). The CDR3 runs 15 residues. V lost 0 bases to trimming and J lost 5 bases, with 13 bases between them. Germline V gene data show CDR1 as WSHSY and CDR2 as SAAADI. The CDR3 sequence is CASSESGGWRETQYF. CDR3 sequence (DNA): TGCGCCAGCAGTGAGTCCGGGGGCTGGAGGGAGACCCAGTACTTC.

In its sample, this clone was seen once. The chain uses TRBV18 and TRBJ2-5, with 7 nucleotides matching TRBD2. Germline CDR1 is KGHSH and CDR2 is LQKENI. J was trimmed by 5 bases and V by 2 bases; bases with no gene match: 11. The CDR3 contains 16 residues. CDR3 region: CASSPTGGSSRETQYF. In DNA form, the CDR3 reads TGTGCCAGCTCACCAACTGGCGGGAGCAGCCGGGAGACCCAGTACTTC.

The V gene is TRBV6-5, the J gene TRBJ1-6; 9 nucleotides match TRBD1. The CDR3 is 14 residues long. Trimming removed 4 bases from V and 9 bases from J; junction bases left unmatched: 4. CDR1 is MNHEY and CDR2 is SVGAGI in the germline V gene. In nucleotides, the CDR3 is TGTGCCAGCAGTTTGACAGGGGGAGGTTCACCCCTCCACTTT. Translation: CASSLTGGGSPLHF.

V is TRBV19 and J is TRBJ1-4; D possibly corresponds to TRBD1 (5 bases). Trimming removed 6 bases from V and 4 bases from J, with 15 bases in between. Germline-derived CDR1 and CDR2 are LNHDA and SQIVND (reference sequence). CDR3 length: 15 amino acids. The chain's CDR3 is CASSRGAGFNEKLFF. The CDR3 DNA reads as TGTGCCAGTAGCCGAGGGGCTGGATTTAATGAAAAACTGTTTTTT.

CDR3 coding DNA: TGTGCCAGCAGCTTAGAGCCTGGGTACGAGCAGTACTTC. Translating it yields CASSLEPGYEQYF. The J gene is TRBJ2-7, the V gene TRBV13, with no clear D. Germline V CDR1 and CDR2: PRHDT, FYEKMQ (reference sequence). The CDR3 sequence is 13 residues long. The V and J ends lost 1 base and 4 bases respectively, with 8 bases between them.

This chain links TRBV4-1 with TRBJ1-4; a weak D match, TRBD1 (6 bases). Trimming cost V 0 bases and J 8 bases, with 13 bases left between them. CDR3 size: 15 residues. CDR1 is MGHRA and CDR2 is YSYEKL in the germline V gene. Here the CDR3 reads CASSQEGAGGEKLFF. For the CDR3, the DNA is TGCGCCAGCAGCCAAGAGGGGGCCGGGGGAGAAAAACTGTTTTTT.

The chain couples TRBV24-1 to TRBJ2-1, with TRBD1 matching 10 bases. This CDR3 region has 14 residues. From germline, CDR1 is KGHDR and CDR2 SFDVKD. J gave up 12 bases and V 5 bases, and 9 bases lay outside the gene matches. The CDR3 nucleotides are TGTGCCACCAGTGTTCCGGGACAGGGGTTCGGGCAGTTCTTC. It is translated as CATSVPGQGFGQFF.

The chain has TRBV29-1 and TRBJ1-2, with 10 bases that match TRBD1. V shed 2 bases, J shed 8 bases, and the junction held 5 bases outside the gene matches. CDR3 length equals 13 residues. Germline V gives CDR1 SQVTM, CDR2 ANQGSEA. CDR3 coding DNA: TGCAGCGTTGAAAGGGACAGGGGTCGGGGCTACACCTTC. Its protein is CSVERDRGRGYTF.

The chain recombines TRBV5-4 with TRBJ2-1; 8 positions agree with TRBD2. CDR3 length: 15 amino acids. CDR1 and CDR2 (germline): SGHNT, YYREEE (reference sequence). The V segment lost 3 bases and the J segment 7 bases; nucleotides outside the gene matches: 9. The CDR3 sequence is CASSSPGLEGNEQFF. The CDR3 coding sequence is TGTGCCAGCAGCTCGCCGGGACTAGAAGGTAATGAGCAGTTCTTC.

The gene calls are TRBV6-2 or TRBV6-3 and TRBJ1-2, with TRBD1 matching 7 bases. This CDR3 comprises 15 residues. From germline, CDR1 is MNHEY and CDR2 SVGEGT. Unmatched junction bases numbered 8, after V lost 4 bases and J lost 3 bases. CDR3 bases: TGTGCCAGCAGTTCGACAGGGAATTCTTACTATGGCTACACCTTC. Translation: CASSSTGNSYYGYTF.

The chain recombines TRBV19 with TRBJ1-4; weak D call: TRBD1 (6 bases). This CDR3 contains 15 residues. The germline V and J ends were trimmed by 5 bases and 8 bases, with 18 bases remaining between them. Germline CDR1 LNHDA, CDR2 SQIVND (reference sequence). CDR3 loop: CASSVPSKGDEKLFF. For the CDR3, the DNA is TGTGCCAGTAGTGTCCCCTCGAAGGGGGACGAAAAACTGTTTTTT.

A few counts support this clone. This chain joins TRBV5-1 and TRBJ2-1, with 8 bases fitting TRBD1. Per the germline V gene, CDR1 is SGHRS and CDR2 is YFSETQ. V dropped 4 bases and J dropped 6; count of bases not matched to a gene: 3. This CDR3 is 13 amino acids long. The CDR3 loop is CASSPDRGNEQFF. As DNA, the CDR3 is TGCGCCAGCAGCCCTGACAGGGGCAATGAGCAGTTCTTC.

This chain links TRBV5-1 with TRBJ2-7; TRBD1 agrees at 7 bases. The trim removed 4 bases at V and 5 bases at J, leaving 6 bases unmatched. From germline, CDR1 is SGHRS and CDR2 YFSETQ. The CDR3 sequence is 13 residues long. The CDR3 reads CASSRGTDHEQYF. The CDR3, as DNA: TGCGCCAGCAGCCGAGGGACAGACCACGAGCAGTACTTC.

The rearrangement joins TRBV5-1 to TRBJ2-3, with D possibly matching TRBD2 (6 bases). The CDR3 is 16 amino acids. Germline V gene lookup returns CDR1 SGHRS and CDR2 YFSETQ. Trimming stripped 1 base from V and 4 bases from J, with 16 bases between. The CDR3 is CASSLLDGGSSDTQYF. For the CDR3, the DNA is TGCGCCAGCAGCTTGCTCGATGGGGGGAGCTCAGATACGCAGTATTTT.

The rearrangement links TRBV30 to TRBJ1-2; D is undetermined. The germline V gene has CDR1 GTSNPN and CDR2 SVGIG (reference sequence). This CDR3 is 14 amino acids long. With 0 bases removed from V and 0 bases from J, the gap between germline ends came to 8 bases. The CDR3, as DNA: TGTGCCTGGAGTGTGATAGGTGCTAACTATGGCTACACCTTC. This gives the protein CAWSVIGANYGYTF. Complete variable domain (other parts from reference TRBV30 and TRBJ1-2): SQTIHQWPATLVQPVGSPLSLECTVEGTSNPNLYWYRQAAGRGLQLLFYSVGIGQISSEVPQNLSASRPQDRQFILSSKKLLLSDSGFYLCAWSVIGANYGYTFGSGTRLTVV.

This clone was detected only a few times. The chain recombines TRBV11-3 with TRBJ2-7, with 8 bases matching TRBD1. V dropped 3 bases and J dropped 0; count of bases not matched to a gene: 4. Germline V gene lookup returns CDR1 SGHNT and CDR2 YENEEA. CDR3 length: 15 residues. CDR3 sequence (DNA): TGTGCCAGCAGCTTTCTGCAGGGGGCCTCCTACGAGCAGTACTTC. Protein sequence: CASSFLQGASYEQYF.

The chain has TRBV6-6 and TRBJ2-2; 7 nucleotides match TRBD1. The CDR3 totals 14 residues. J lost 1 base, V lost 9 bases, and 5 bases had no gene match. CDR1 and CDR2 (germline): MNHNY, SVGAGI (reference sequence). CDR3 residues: CASRQGRNTGELFF. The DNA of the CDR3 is TGTGCCAGTCGACAGGGTAGGAACACCGGGGAGCTGTTTTTT.

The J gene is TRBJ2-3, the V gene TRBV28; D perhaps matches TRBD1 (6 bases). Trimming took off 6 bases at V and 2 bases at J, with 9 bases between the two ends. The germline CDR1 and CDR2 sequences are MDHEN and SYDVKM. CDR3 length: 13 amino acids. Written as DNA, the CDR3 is TGTGCCAGCAGAACAGGGAACACAGATACGCAGTATTTT. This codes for CASRTGNTDTQYF. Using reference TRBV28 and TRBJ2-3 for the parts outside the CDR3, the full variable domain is DVKVTQSSRYLVKRTGEKVFLECVQDMDHENMFWYRQDPGLGLRLIYFSYDVKMKEKGDIPEGYSVSREKKERFSLILESASTNQTSMYLCASRTGNTDTQYFGPGTRLTVL.